The clone carrying this T cell receptor (beta chain) was recorded a few times. What it binds is unknown. Deletions cut 2 bases from V and 2 bases from J, with 4 bases between. Germline loops: CDR1 SGHTA, CDR2 FQGNSA. CDR3 length equals 12 residues. The sample is drawn from a study of glioma-infiltrating T cells. Study conclusions and caveats: CDR3 overlap between tissue and blood was very small.

Using RNA template, CDR3s of TCR alpha and beta were amplified with iRepertoire arm-PCR. TCRdb reanalysed the multiplex PCR reads using MiXCR and keeps one entry per CDR3 protein. The sample consists of 300,000 to 450,000 distinct CDR3 sequences, less than 50% of them appearing once. The chain is built from TRBV7-2 and TRBJ2-7; D not certain. Sequencing was done on a sample of glioma tissue, nonneoplastic brain tissue, or PBMCs (not recorded which). The TCR was taken from a human donor with low-grade glioma or glioblastoma, undergoing nonglioma brain surgery, or in good health (not recorded which). CDR3 coding DNA: TGTGCCAGCAGCTTACCGGCCTACGAGCAGTACTTC. It translates to CASSLPAYEQYF.